The source of this T cell receptor (beta chain) is a study of vaccination and CD4 T cells after COVID-19. Regarding treatment: approximately 11-day PBMC culture with coronavirus spike peptide pools or control peptides (ViraFEST assay). In germline, CDR1 is SQVTM, CDR2 ANQGSEA. The CDR3 is made up of 13 amino acids. V was shortened by 7 bases and J by 1 base, with 14 bases between the two germline ends. As for this clonotype: The antigen remains unidentified.

Sequenced with the Oncomine TCR Beta short-read assay was DNA taken from cultured CD4+ T cells. TCRdb passed the PCR reads through MiXCR, listing each CDR3 protein once. The sample includes some 4,400 distinct CDR3 sequences, about 40% seen only once; the top ten take around 41%. This TCR was recovered from a human donor who had recovered from COVID-19. The sample consisted of CD4+ T cells from blood, cultured in vitro. This rearrangement joins TRBV29-1 to TRBJ2-7; possibly TRBD1 for D (6 bases). The CDR3: CSAKQGPSYEQYF. In DNA form, the CDR3 reads TGCAGCGCAAAACAGGGACCGTCCTACGAGCAGTACTTC.